This T cell receptor (beta chain) appears in the sequencing data of a study of pediatric ulcerative colitis. Study findings and constraints: Clonal expansions reduced rectal repertoire diversity in acute severe colitis. Two rectal clonotypes were found only in ulcerative colitis patients, all of them. Rectal pinch biopsies may include blood-derived T cells. Total lymphocyte DNA, not sorted subsets, was the template.

To note about this clone: The antigen is undetermined.

The CDR3 contains 13 residues. Germline V gene data show CDR1 as MNHEY and CDR2 as SVGAGI. The V gene lost 3 bases and the J gene lost 3 bases, with 8 bases spanning the gap. One to two pinch biopsies were taken from the rectum during colonoscopy. The protocol was immunoSEQ multiplex PCR, while the TCRdb copy is restricted to in-frame clones and leaves out a portion. The table lists some 35,000 clones, about 81% of them singletons. The sequenced material came from gut tissue. This receptor was taken from a boy aged 5-17 years with mild ulcerative colitis. The chain couples TRBV6-5 to TRBJ1-1, with D perhaps TRBD1 (5 bases). CDR3 loop: CASSYRGYTEAFF. The CDR3 region has the DNA TGTGCCAGCAGTTATCGGGGGTACACTGAAGCTTTCTTT.